This TCR beta chain was retrieved from a study of cytomegalovirus exposure and HLA in healthy donors. Study observations and caveats: Earlier analysis found most TCR beta V segments productive about 90% or about 30% of the time.

Turning to this clone: Its target is unknown.

With 60 Vbeta and 13 Jbeta primers, the PCR was carried out. The data were produced by immunoSEQ multiplex PCR, yet TCRdb's version contains in-frame clones alone and is incomplete. The sample has 150,000 or so clones, around 83% seen once; the top ten hold 3.5% to 5%. The receptor comes from a man over 45 in good health and CMV-seropositive. Sample: PBMCs.

The chain's CDR3 is CASSAWGQPQETQYF. The CDR3 region has the DNA TGCGCCAGCAGCGCGTGGGGACAGCCACAAGAGACCCAGTACTTC. The chain employs TRBV5-1 and TRBJ2-5, with 7 positions matching TRBD1. The V gene end was trimmed by 4 bases and the J gene end by 2 bases; junction bases not matched to a gene: 8. CDR3 length: 15 amino acids. Germline V CDR1 and CDR2: SGHRS, YFSETQ.